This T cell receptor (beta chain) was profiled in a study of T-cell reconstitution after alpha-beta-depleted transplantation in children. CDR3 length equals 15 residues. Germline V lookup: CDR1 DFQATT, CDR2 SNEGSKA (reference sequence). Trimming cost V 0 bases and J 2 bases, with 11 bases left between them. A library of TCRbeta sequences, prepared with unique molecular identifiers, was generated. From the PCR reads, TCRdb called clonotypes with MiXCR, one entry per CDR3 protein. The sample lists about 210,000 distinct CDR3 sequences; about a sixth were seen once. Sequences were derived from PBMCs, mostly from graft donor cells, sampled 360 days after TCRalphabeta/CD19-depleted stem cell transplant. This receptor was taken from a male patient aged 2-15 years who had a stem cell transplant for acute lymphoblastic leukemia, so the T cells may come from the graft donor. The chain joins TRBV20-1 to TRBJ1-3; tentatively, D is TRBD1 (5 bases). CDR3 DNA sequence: TGCAGTGCTAGAGATGGGCAGGGAGCTGGAAACACCATATATTTT. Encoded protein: CSARDGQGAGNTIYF.